Below are 7 T cell receptor beta chains sequenced from a single sample in a study of blood T cell repertoires in COVID-19. Measured with immunoSEQ multiplex PCR; TCRdb has only the in-frame clones, and not every one. The sample lists tens of thousands of clones, 87% occurring once. The sequenced material came from peripheral blood. These receptors were obtained from a man between 60 and 70 years old with active COVID-19.

The chain employs TRBV30 and TRBJ2-7, with D perhaps matching TRBD1 (6 bases). This CDR3 comprises 13 residues. Germline V gene lookup returns CDR1 GTSNPN and CDR2 SVGIG (reference sequence). Trimming took off 1 base at V and 12 bases at J, with 19 bases between the two ends. The CDR3 DNA is TGTGCCTGGAGTGGATTACAGGGCAAGGCGTGGTACTTC. This encodes CAWSGLQGKAWYF.

As concerns this clone: The CDR3 does not close with the conserved phenylalanine or tryptophan, likely indicating a read error. Because the CDR3's place on the DNA is in doubt, the DNA is left out and the CDR3 is given as listed by TCRdb. This sequence joins TRBV5-4 and TRBJ1-2; TRBD1 is taken as the D call from the table, unchecked against the DNA. CDR1 and CDR2 from the germline V gene are SGHNT and YYREEE (reference sequence). The CDR3 adds up to 12 amino acids, both ends counted. The CDR3 here is CASSTRQGPYSL.

The chain couples TRBV15 to TRBJ1-4; D not resolved. Trimming pared 1 base from V and 0 bases from J, leaving 6 bases between. Germline V gene sequence: CDR1 LNHNV, CDR2 YYDKDF (reference sequence). The CDR3 has 15 amino acids. CDR3 nucleotide sequence: TGTGCCACCAGCAGAGGAGTTGCAACTAATGAAAAACTGTTTTTT. Residues: CATSRGVATNEKLFF.

The CDR3 region is CASSLFKGTAQETQYF. CDR3 DNA sequence: TGTGCCAGCAGCTTATTCAAGGGGACTGCACAAGAGACCCAGTACTTC. The chain has TRBV7-2 and TRBJ2-5; D is possibly TRBD2 (6 bases). The length of the CDR3 is 16 residues. Germline V gene sequence: CDR1 SGHTA, CDR2 FQGNSA. V lost 2 bases and J lost 2, with 15 bases in between.

The chain has TRBV30 and TRBJ1-1; the D is unclear. Between the trimmed V and J ends, which lost 4 bases and 4 bases, there was a span of 7 bases. The CDR3 is made up of 11 amino acids. Germline V gene sequence: CDR1 GTSNPN, CDR2 SVGIG (reference sequence). CDR3 sequence: CAWTRSTEAFF. CDR3 coding DNA: TGTGCCTGGACAAGGAGCACTGAAGCTTTCTTT.

V is TRBV30 and J is TRBJ1-5; no definite D call. CDR3 length: 12 amino acids. Deletions cut 1 base from V and 8 bases from J, with 9 bases between. Germline V gene data show CDR1 as GTSNPN and CDR2 as SVGIG (reference sequence). CDR3 region: CAWSGTAEPQHF. The CDR3 nucleotides are TGTGCCTGGAGTGGGACTGCGGAGCCCCAGCATTTT.

J is TRBJ2-7 and V is TRBV5-1; maybe TRBD1 (6 bases). The CDR3 spans 11 residues. The germline CDR1 and CDR2 sequences are SGHRS and YFSETQ. The germline V and J ends were trimmed by 6 bases and 4 bases, with 8 bases remaining between them. The CDR3 bases are TGCGCCAGCAAAGGACAGTACGAGCAGTACTTC. The encoded protein is CASKGQYEQYF.